This TCR beta chain was retrieved from a study of T cells in Graves' hyperthyroidism and ophthalmopathy. Using RNA transcripts as the source, TCR beta CDR3 regions were amplified. During a first-round RT-PCR of the TCR CDR3, the HTBI primer set was used. TCRdb re-analysed the multiplex PCR reads in MiXCR, keeping a single row per CDR3 protein. The sample lists under 250,000 distinct CDR3 sequences, 17% occurring once. Germline CDR1 and CDR2: MNHEY and SVGEGT. The CDR3 length is 13 residues. With 6 bases clipped from V and 5 bases from J, the junction kept 2 bases outside the gene matches. Sequenced material: blood. The chain uses TRBV6-2 or TRBV6-3 and TRBJ2-5; 11 bases agree with TRBD1. The sequence derives from a woman in her forties or fifties with Graves' hyperthyroidism. The DNA for the CDR3 is TGTGCCAGCAGGGACAGGGGGCGTGAGACCCAGTACTTC. Its protein product is CASRDRGRETQYF.